Listed below are T cell receptor beta chains from one sample, sequenced in a study of T-cell reconstitution after alpha-beta-depleted transplantation in children. Each CDR3 protein is one row after TCRdb ran MiXCR on the PCR reads. The sample shows more than 150,000 distinct CDR3 sequences, approximately 6.8% of them seen only once. This specimen was PBMCs from the stem cell graft donor, taken from the stem cell graft. Receptors were obtained from a human donor who donated a stem cell graft to a child with Wiskott-Aldrich syndrome. CDR3s include the opening cysteine and the closing phenylalanine or tryptophan. A D gene is named only where the DNA matches it firmly. Not every row has a clone size; where given, it reads once, few, many or a size class.

J gene: TRBJ2-7
D gene: TRBD2
CDR3 length: 16
V gene: TRBV12-3/TRBV12-4
clone size: many
CDR3 DNA: TGTGCCAGCAGTCTACGTACCACTAGCGGGGTTTGGAAGCAGTACTTC
CDR3 protein: CASSLRTTSGVWKQYF

J gene: TRBJ1-1
D gene: .
CDR3 length: 15
V gene: TRBV7-8
clone size: few
CDR3 DNA: TGTGCCAGCAGCCCTGACCTCGGGGGAGCCACTGAAGCTTTCTTT
CDR3 protein: CASSPDLGGATEAFF

J gene: TRBJ2-2
D gene: .
CDR3 length: 13
V gene: TRBV25-1
clone size: many
CDR3 DNA: TGTGCCAGCAGTGTTGTGAACACCGGGGAGCTGTTTTTT
CDR3 protein: CASSVVNTGELFF

J gene: TRBJ2-7
D gene: TRBD2
CDR3 length: 17
V gene: TRBV6-1
clone size: many
CDR3 DNA: TGTGCCAGCAGTGGCCGACTAGCGGGAGGGGGGGGCCACGAGCAGTACTTC
CDR3 protein: CASSGRLAGGGGHEQYF

J gene: TRBJ2-7
D gene: .
CDR3 length: 15
V gene: TRBV6-2/TRBV6-3
clone size: many
CDR3 DNA: TGTGCCAGCAGTTACCCGAGGAGGGGGTTGGACGAGCAGTACTTC
CDR3 protein: CASSYPRRGLDEQYF

J gene: TRBJ1-1
D gene: .
CDR3 length: 13
V gene: TRBV29-1
clone size: many
CDR3 DNA: TGCAGCGCCGTCCGGACAGCGGGTGTCGGAGCTTTCTTT
CDR3 protein: CSAVRTAGVGAFF

J gene: TRBJ2-3
D gene: TRBD1
CDR3 length: 15
V gene: TRBV5-1
clone size: many
CDR3 DNA: TGCGCCAGCAGGCCTCCGGGACAGGGAACAGATACGCAGTATTTT
CDR3 protein: CASRPPGQGTDTQYF

J gene: TRBJ2-4
D gene: TRBD1
CDR3 length: 16
V gene: TRBV12-3/TRBV12-4
clone size: many
CDR3 DNA: TGTGCCAGCAGGTCAACCCAGGGGGCGACCAAAAACATTCAGTACTTC
CDR3 protein: CASRSTQGATKNIQYF

J gene: TRBJ2-7
D gene: .
CDR3 length: 10
V gene: TRBV11-2
clone size: many
CDR3 DNA: TGTGCCAGCGGAGGAGACGAGCAGTACTTC
CDR3 protein: CASGGDEQYF

J gene: TRBJ2-7
D gene: .
CDR3 length: 14
V gene: TRBV10-3
clone size: many
CDR3 DNA: TGTGCCATCAGTGAGTTTGGGGGTTCCTACGAGCAGTACTTC
CDR3 protein: CAISEFGGSYEQYF

J gene: TRBJ1-5
D gene: .
CDR3 length: 14
V gene: TRBV12-3/TRBV12-4
clone size: many
CDR3 DNA: TGTGCCAGCAGCCCTCAGGCGGCTAATCAGCCCCAGCATTTT
CDR3 protein: CASSPQAANQPQHF

J gene: TRBJ2-3
D gene: TRBD2
CDR3 length: 17
V gene: TRBV2
clone size: many
CDR3 DNA: TGTGCCAGCAGTCAGCGACTAGCGGGGGGGCCAGGAGATACGCAGTATTTT
CDR3 protein: CASSQRLAGGPGDTQYF

J gene: TRBJ1-1
D gene: TRBD1
CDR3 length: 14
V gene: TRBV6-5
clone size: many
CDR3 DNA: TGTGCCAGCAGAAGACAGGGGTTGAACACTGAAGCTTTCTTT
CDR3 protein: CASRRQGLNTEAFF

J gene: TRBJ1-1
D gene: .
CDR3 length: 14
V gene: TRBV18
clone size: .
CDR3 DNA: TGTGCCAGCTCACCAATAGCAGGCGACACTGAAGCTTTCTTT
CDR3 protein: CASSPIAGDTEAFF

J gene: TRBJ2-1
D gene: .
CDR3 length: 17
V gene: TRBV20-1
clone size: .
CDR3 DNA: TGCTGTGCTAGCGGGACAGGGAAGGGGATCAGGTACAATGAGCAGTTCTTC
CDR3 protein: CCASGTGKGIRYNEQFF

J gene: TRBJ2-1
D gene: TRBD2
CDR3 length: 15
V gene: TRBV12-3/TRBV12-4
clone size: many
CDR3 DNA: TGTGCCAGCAGTTTAAGCAGCGGGGATTACAATGAGCAGTTCTTC
CDR3 protein: CASSLSSGDYNEQFF

J gene: TRBJ1-2
D gene: .
CDR3 length: 13
V gene: TRBV7-2
clone size: few
CDR3 DNA: TGTGCCAGCAGCTTAGTAAAGGGGGTTGGCTACACCTTC
CDR3 protein: CASSLVKGVGYTF

J gene: TRBJ2-6
D gene: .
CDR3 length: 17
V gene: TRBV12-3/TRBV12-4
clone size: many
CDR3 DNA: TGTGCCAGCAGTTTAAGTAGCGCCCCCTCTGGGGCCAACGTCCTGACTTTC
CDR3 protein: CASSLSSAPSGANVLTF

J gene: TRBJ2-5
D gene: TRBD2
CDR3 length: 16
V gene: TRBV3-1
clone size: many
CDR3 DNA: TGTGCCAGCAGCCACCGACTAGCGGGGATCCAAGAGACCCAGTACTTC
CDR3 protein: CASSHRLAGIQETQYF

J gene: TRBJ2-7
D gene: .
CDR3 length: 15
V gene: TRBV27
clone size: many
CDR3 DNA: TGTGCCAGCAGTTTCTCGGGGGCCCGCTCCTACGAGCAGTACTTC
CDR3 protein: CASSFSGARSYEQYF

J gene: TRBJ2-5
D gene: .
CDR3 length: 15
V gene: TRBV7-2
clone size: few
CDR3 DNA: TGTGCCAGCAGCTCCTTACAGGGACCACAAGAGACCCAGTACTTC
CDR3 protein: CASSSLQGPQETQYF

J gene: TRBJ1-2
D gene: TRBD1
CDR3 length: 13
V gene: TRBV12-3/TRBV12-4
clone size: many
CDR3 DNA: TGTGCCAGCAGCAGGACAGGGGGCGTAGGCTACACCTTC
CDR3 protein: CASSRTGGVGYTF

J gene: TRBJ2-1
D gene: .
CDR3 length: 18
V gene: TRBV12-3/TRBV12-4
clone size: many
CDR3 DNA: TGTGCCAGCAGCTCCCCCGGTCGTTCTAGTTGGTCCTACAATGAGCAGTTCTTC
CDR3 protein: CASSSPGRSSWSYNEQFF

J gene: TRBJ2-1
D gene: .
CDR3 length: 11
V gene: TRBV7-9
clone size: many
CDR3 DNA: TGTGCCAGCAGCTTAGATGATGAGCAGTTCTTC
CDR3 protein: CASSLDDEQFF

J gene: TRBJ2-3
D gene: .
CDR3 length: 14
V gene: TRBV5-1
clone size: many
CDR3 DNA: TGCGCCAGCTATCCGGATAGAATAGCAGATACGCAGTATTTT
CDR3 protein: CASYPDRIADTQYF

J gene: TRBJ1-2
D gene: .
CDR3 length: 13
V gene: TRBV6-5
clone size: many
CDR3 DNA: TGTGCCAGCAGTTACCCCGGGGGCCGGGGCTACACCTTC
CDR3 protein: CASSYPGGRGYTF

J gene: TRBJ2-5
D gene: TRBD1
CDR3 length: 16
V gene: TRBV5-1
clone size: .
CDR3 DNA: TGCGCCAGCAGCCTAGGACAGGGGGCTTGGAGAGAGACCCAGTACTTC
CDR3 protein: CASSLGQGAWRETQYF

J gene: TRBJ1-1
D gene: .
CDR3 length: 14
V gene: TRBV20-1
clone size: .
CDR3 DNA: TGCAGTGCTAGATTGGACAATGCTAACACTGAAGCTTTCTTT
CDR3 protein: CSARLDNANTEAFF

J gene: TRBJ2-3
D gene: .
CDR3 length: 15
V gene: TRBV7-2
clone size: many
CDR3 DNA: TGTGCCAGCAGCTTAGTTTCAGGGAATCCAGATACGCAGTATTTT
CDR3 protein: CASSLVSGNPDTQYF

J gene: TRBJ1-4
D gene: TRBD1
CDR3 length: 14
V gene: TRBV5-6
clone size: .
CDR3 DNA: TGTGCCAGCAGCTTGTTCAGGGGGCGCGAAAAACTGTTTTTT
CDR3 protein: CASSLFRGREKLFF

J gene: TRBJ2-7
D gene: .
CDR3 length: 15
V gene: TRBV7-2
clone size: many
CDR3 DNA: TGTGCCAGCAGCCGTGGCCAGGTTTCAGTAAGCGAGCAGTACTTC
CDR3 protein: CASSRGQVSVSEQYF

J gene: TRBJ2-5
D gene: .
CDR3 length: 13
V gene: TRBV7-6
clone size: many
CDR3 DNA: TGTGCCAGCAGCTTAGACGAGGGTGCGACCCAGTACTTC
CDR3 protein: CASSLDEGATQYF

J gene: TRBJ2-7
D gene: .
CDR3 length: 17
V gene: TRBV5-1
clone size: many
CDR3 DNA: TGCGCCAGCAGCTTGAGGGTGGACGGGTACCTAACCTACGAGCAGTACTTC
CDR3 protein: CASSLRVDGYLTYEQYF

J gene: TRBJ2-5
D gene: .
CDR3 length: 17
V gene: TRBV27
clone size: many
CDR3 DNA: TGTGCCAGCAGTCCGCTTTGGAGTGATGGGGAAAAAGAGACCCAGTACTTC
CDR3 protein: CASSPLWSDGEKETQYF

J gene: TRBJ2-3
D gene: TRBD2
CDR3 length: 15
V gene: TRBV20-1
clone size: many
CDR3 DNA: TGCAGTGCTAGAGTCTTTAGCGGGGGGGCCGATACGCAGTATTTT
CDR3 protein: CSARVFSGGADTQYF

J gene: TRBJ1-1
D gene: .
CDR3 length: 14
V gene: TRBV12-3/TRBV12-4
clone size: many
CDR3 DNA: TGTGCCAGGAACGTTCCCTCCGCGAACACTGAAGCTTTCTTT
CDR3 protein: CARNVPSANTEAFF

J gene: TRBJ1-1
D gene: .
CDR3 length: 14
V gene: TRBV6-1
clone size: .
CDR3 DNA: TGTGCCAGCAGTGAAGGTCAATCGGACACTGAAGCTTTCTTT
CDR3 protein: CASSEGQSDTEAFF

J gene: TRBJ2-2
D gene: .
CDR3 length: 16
V gene: TRBV19
clone size: many
CDR3 DNA: TGTGCCAGTAGGGGACACCCGAACCTCAACACCGGGGAGCTGTTTTTT
CDR3 protein: CASRGHPNLNTGELFF

J gene: TRBJ2-5
D gene: TRBD1
CDR3 length: 14
V gene: TRBV29-1
clone size: many
CDR3 DNA: TGCAGCGTCTCCCACAGGGGCCTCCGGGAGACCCAGTACTTC
CDR3 protein: CSVSHRGLRETQYF

J gene: TRBJ1-1
D gene: .
CDR3 length: 13
V gene: TRBV5-1
clone size: many
CDR3 DNA: TGCGCCAGTAACCGGGGAGAGGACACTGAAGCTTTCTTT
CDR3 protein: CASNRGEDTEAFF

J gene: TRBJ2-7
D gene: .
CDR3 length: 14
V gene: TRBV20-1
clone size: many
CDR3 DNA: TGCAGTGCCTCATCCGGGACTCGTCCCTACGAGCAGTACTTC
CDR3 protein: CSASSGTRPYEQYF

J gene: TRBJ2-1
D gene: TRBD1
CDR3 length: 15
V gene: TRBV12-3/TRBV12-4
clone size: .
CDR3 DNA: TGTGCCAGCAGTTTATTCTCGGGACAGAACAATGAGCAGTTCTTC
CDR3 protein: CASSLFSGQNNEQFF

J gene: TRBJ2-2
D gene: .
CDR3 length: 14
V gene: TRBV6-5
clone size: many
CDR3 DNA: TGTGCCAGCAGGGGGGAGGGGGACACCGGGGAGCTGTTTTTT
CDR3 protein: CASRGEGDTGELFF

J gene: TRBJ2-2
D gene: .
CDR3 length: 14
V gene: TRBV4-3
clone size: few
CDR3 DNA: TGCGCCAGCAGCCACTTTGAGAGGGGCGGGGAGCTGTTTTTT
CDR3 protein: CASSHFERGGELFF

J gene: TRBJ1-4
D gene: .
CDR3 length: 12
V gene: TRBV7-9
clone size: many
CDR3 DNA: TGTGCCAGCAGCTTAATGGGTGAAAAACTGTTTTTT
CDR3 protein: CASSLMGEKLFF

J gene: TRBJ2-7
D gene: TRBD2
CDR3 length: 15
V gene: TRBV7-9
clone size: .
CDR3 DNA: TGTGCCAGCATCCGAGCGGGAGGGAACTCCTACGAGCAGTACTTC
CDR3 protein: CASIRAGGNSYEQYF

J gene: TRBJ2-1
D gene: .
CDR3 length: 14
V gene: TRBV27
clone size: many
CDR3 DNA: TGTGCCAGCAGTTTACCCGGACCCTACAATGAGCAGTTCTTC
CDR3 protein: CASSLPGPYNEQFF

J gene: TRBJ2-3
D gene: .
CDR3 length: 15
V gene: TRBV6-5
clone size: many
CDR3 DNA: TGTGCCAGCAGTTACGGGGGCGCGAGCACAGATACGCAGTATTTT
CDR3 protein: CASSYGGASTDTQYF